This T cell receptor beta chain was found in a study of identifying expanded T cells in peripheral blood. Repertoires were generated with immunoSEQ multiplex PCR, while TCRdb's copy carries only in-frame clones and drops some. The data show approximately 92,000 clones, roughly 84% seen once. Overall study findings and caveats: Technical replicates showed approximately 1.2 changed clones; two weeks around 15; four weeks 19.

With respect to this clone: What it binds is unknown.

Specimen: blood. The source is a person between 18 and 70 years old in good health.

The CDR3 reads CASRPSDLDYGYTF. DNA of the CDR3: TGTGCCAGCCGTCCTAGTGACCTGGACTATGGCTACACCTTC. V gene TRBV6-5 combines with J gene TRBJ1-2; no firm D call. This CDR3 has 14 amino acids. The V and J ends lost 8 bases and 3 bases respectively, with 16 bases between them. Germline CDR1 and CDR2: MNHEY and SVGAGI.